A selection of T cell receptor beta chains follows, all from one sample in a study of OX40 agonist ivuxolimab in advanced cancers. Clones were sequenced by immunoSEQ multiplex PCR, and TCRdb holds only the in-frame ones, with some missing. In the table there are 20,000 to 25,000 clones, 79% of which are singletons. The material sequenced was CD4+ or CD8+ T cells sorted from blood, taken in a trial of the OX40 agonist ivuxolimab. The receptors were sampled from an adult with an advanced solid tumor such as melanoma, head and neck, liver or kidney cancer. Each CDR3 is given with its conserved first and last residue. Each record gives: J gene, V gene, D gene, clone size, CDR3 protein, CDR3 DNA. A D gene is named only where the DNA matches it firmly. Where a row states a size, it is once, few, many or the class of an expanded clone; other rows omit it.

>TRBJ2-2|TRBV10-1|-|-
CASSVRTGNTGELFF
TGCGCCAGCAGTGTTCGGACGGGGAACACCGGGGAGCTGTTTTTT
>TRBJ2-7|TRBV29-1|-|-
CSVEMDRTYEQYF
TGCAGCGTTGAGATGGACAGAACTTACGAGCAGTACTTC
>TRBJ2-1|TRBV2|TRBD2|-
CASIPGGLAGNNEQFF
TGTGCCAGCATCCCCGGGGGACTAGCGGGTAACAATGAGCAGTTCTTC
>TRBJ1-2|TRBV10-3|TRBD1|once
CAINPGQDNYGYTF
TGTGCCATCAACCCGGGACAGGATAACTATGGCTACACCTTC
>TRBJ2-2|TRBV5-4|TRBD2|once
CASSSGTSGGTGELFF
TGTGCCAGCAGCTCCGGGACTAGCGGGGGCACCGGGGAGCTGTTTTTT
>TRBJ2-7|TRBV5-6|-|-
CASSLGRFDEQYF
TGTGCCAGCAGCTTGGGACGGTTCGACGAGCAGTACTTC
>TRBJ2-1|TRBV5-1|-|-
CASSLVGGLGYNEQFF
TGCGCCAGCAGCTTGGTTGGGGGACTGGGATACAATGAGCAGTTCTTC
>TRBJ1-5|TRBV6-8|TRBD1|-
CASRAGQGHSNQPQHF
TGTGCCAGCAGAGCGGGACAGGGTCATAGCAATCAGCCCCAGCATTTT
>TRBJ1-5|TRBV2|-|-
CASTMLDENQPQHF
TGTGCCAGCACCATGCTGGACGAAAATCAGCCCCAGCATTTT
>TRBJ1-2|TRBV27|-|once
CASSPFGLNYGYTF
TGTGCCAGCAGCCCTTTCGGCTTAAACTATGGCTACACCTTC
>TRBJ1-2|TRBV5-6|-|-
CASSLAFGYTF
TGTGCCAGCAGCTTGGCCTTTGGCTACACCTTC
>TRBJ1-5|TRBV30|-|-
CAWSVLSGNQPQHF
TGTGCCTGGAGTGTACTGTCCGGAAATCAGCCCCAGCATTTT
>TRBJ2-7|TRBV5-1|-|-
CASSLVGGDYEQYF
TGCGCCAGCAGCTTGGTAGGGGGGGACTACGAGCAGTACTTC
>TRBJ2-5|TRBV10-1|TRBD2|-
CASSESTSGGQETQYF
TGCGCCAGCAGTGAGTCGACTAGCGGGGGCCAAGAGACCCAGTACTTC
>TRBJ2-7|TRBV28|-|-
CASSFSLGSYEQYF
TGTGCCAGCAGTTTTTCTCTAGGCTCCTACGAGCAGTACTTC
>TRBJ2-5|TRBV5-6|TRBD1|-
CASSFTGQQETQYF
TGTGCCAGCAGCTTCACGGGACAGCAAGAGACCCAGTACTTC
>TRBJ2-1|TRBV15|TRBD1|-
CATSTPGQVDNERVF
TGTGCCACCAGCACCCCGGGACAGGTTGACAATGAGCGAGTCTTC
>TRBJ2-3|TRBV19|TRBD1|-
CASRQTGTGVYF
TGTGCCAGTAGACAAACCGGGACAGGGGTGTATTTT
>TRBJ2-5|TRBV6-1|-|-
CASSEAPGYQETQYF
TGTGCCAGCAGTGAAGCGCCGGGATACCAAGAGACCCAGTACTTC
>TRBJ2-5|TRBV9|-|-
CASGVSGLYQETQYF
TGTGCCAGCGGCGTCAGCGGCCTGTACCAAGAGACCCAGTACTTC
>TRBJ1-3|TRBV30|TRBD1|-
CAWRIQGSGNTIYF
TGTGCCTGGAGGATACAGGGGTCTGGAAACACCATATATTTT
>TRBJ1-1|TRBV7-6|-|-
CASSLDRNTEAFF
TGTGCCAGCAGCTTAGACAGGAACACTGAAGCTTTCTTT
>TRBJ1-2|TRBV19|-|-
CASSIDQGGYGGYTF
TGTGCCAGTAGTATAGATCAGGGCGGCTATGGCGGCTACACCTTC
>TRBJ2-7|TRBV28|TRBD2|-
CASSLWASGLREQYF
TGTGCCAGCAGTTTATGGGCTAGCGGGCTTAGGGAGCAGTACTTC
>TRBJ1-3|TRBV6-1|-|-
CASSQAPGSGNTIYF
TGTGCCAGCAGCCAAGCGCCAGGGTCCGGAAACACCATATATTTT
>TRBJ2-6|TRBV2|-|-
CASSGEPGANVLTF
TGTGCCAGCAGTGGGGAACCTGGGGCCAACGTCCTGACTTTC
>TRBJ1-1|TRBV9|-|-
CASSADVWGGAFF
TGTGCCAGCAGCGCCGACGTCTGGGGCGGAGCTTTCTTT
>TRBJ1-5|TRBV6-5|TRBD1|-
CASRRTGRNQPQHF
TGTGCCAGCAGACGGACAGGGAGGAATCAGCCCCAGCATTTT
>TRBJ2-2|TRBV7-8|TRBD2|-
CASSLMASGEANTGELFF
TGTGCCAGCAGCCTAATGGCTAGCGGGGAAGCGAACACCGGGGAGCTGTTTTTT
>TRBJ1-1|TRBV9|TRBD1|-
CASSPPSEGTGDTEAFF
TGTGCCAGCAGCCCGCCGAGTGAGGGGACAGGGGATACTGAAGCTTTCTTT
>TRBJ2-2|TRBV5-1|TRBD2|-
CASSTGLAGGRGGELFF
TGCGCCAGCAGCACGGGACTAGCGGGGGGCCGTGGCGGGGAGCTGTTTTTT
>TRBJ2-5|TRBV7-9|TRBD2|-
CASSLSGFGGETQYF
TGTGCCAGCAGCTTATCAGGGTTCGGGGGGGAGACCCAGTACTTC
>TRBJ1-6|TRBV5-1|TRBD1|-
CASSRAGQANSPLHF
TGCGCCAGCAGCCGGGCGGGACAGGCAAATTCACCCCTCCACTTT
>TRBJ1-1|TRBV29-1|-|-
CSVEGPGEAFF
TGCAGCGTTGAGGGGCCCGGTGAAGCTTTCTTT
>TRBJ1-2|TRBV11-2|TRBD1|-
CASSQQGPYGYTF
TGTGCCAGCAGCCAACAGGGGCCCTATGGCTACACCTTC
>TRBJ1-1|TRBV7-8|-|-
CASSLAWGMNTEAFF
TGTGCCAGCAGCTTAGCGTGGGGAATGAACACTGAAGCTTTCTTT
>TRBJ2-1|TRBV28|TRBD1|-
CASNSQGASYNEQFF
TGTGCCAGCAACTCACAGGGGGCATCCTACAATGAGCAGTTCTTC
>TRBJ1-6|TRBV2|-|few
CASSARIYNSPLHF
TGTGCCAGCAGCGCAAGGATCTATAATTCACCCCTCCACTTT
>TRBJ2-5|TRBV19|-|-
CASSIKTGGSYQETQYF
TGTGCCAGTAGTATAAAGACGGGGGGCTCGTACCAAGAGACCCAGTACTTC
>TRBJ2-2|TRBV28|-|-
CASSSRGRVDTGELFF
TGTGCCAGCAGTTCCCGGGGCAGGGTAGACACCGGGGAGCTGTTTTTT
>TRBJ1-1|TRBV19|-|-
CASRRQNTEAFF
TGTGCCAGTAGACGACAGAACACTGAAGCTTTCTTT
>TRBJ1-4|TRBV27|-|-
CASSRRRHEKLFF
TGTGCCAGCAGTCGCCGCCGGCATGAAAAACTGTTTTTT
>TRBJ2-1|TRBV11-1|-|-
CASSLGGQQYNEQFF
TGTGCCAGCAGCTTAGGTGGGCAGCAATACAATGAGCAGTTCTTC
>TRBJ2-1|TRBV29-1|TRBD2|few
CSSPIAGGPFNEQFF
TGCAGCTCCCCGATAGCGGGGGGCCCTTTCAATGAGCAGTTCTTC
>TRBJ2-4|TRBV5-4|-|-
CASSFAGAGVAKNIQYF
TGTGCCAGCAGCTTTGCGGGGGCGGGGGTAGCCAAAAACATTCAGTACTTC